The 8 T cell receptor beta chains below were found in one sample sequenced in a study of molecular identifiers for immune sequencing clone quantification. MiXCR was run by TCRdb on the PCR reads, yielding one entry per CDR3 protein. Among a few hundred thousand distinct CDR3 sequences listed, roughly 24% were seen once. Sequencing used naive CD8+ T cells from blood, with Jurkat cell RNA spiked in. Subset described: FACS-sorted CD8+CD4-CCR7+CD45RA+ naive T cells. These receptors were taken from a human donor in good health. Some libraries in this study had Jurkat cell RNA spiked in.

This clonotype came up many times. The chain combines TRBV18 with TRBJ2-5; 10 bases are shared with TRBD2. Germline loops: CDR1 KGHSH, CDR2 LQKENI. The CDR3 contains 15 residues. The V and J ends lost 6 bases and 1 base, in that order; junction bases with no gene match: 5. The CDR3 DNA follows: TGTGCCAGCTCCCTACTAGCGGGAACCCAAGAGACCCAGTACTTC. Encoded protein: CASSLLAGTQETQYF.

In this sample, this clonotype turned up a few times. At one of its ends the junction is not consistent with the germline gene, which may arise from a read error. The V gene is TRBV5-3, the J gene TRBJ1-1; 12 bases are a match to TRBD1. TRBV5-3 has ORF status, its function being uncertain. The CDR3 runs to 18 residues. The DNA of the CDR3 is TGTGCCAGCAGCTTTGGGACAGGGGGCTCTTTTAAGAACACTGAAGCTTTCTTT. Translated, it gives CASSFGTGGSFKNTEAFF.

The chain joins TRBV4-3 to TRBJ1-3; 8 nucleotides match TRBD1. The CDR3 consists of 15 residues. V dropped 3 bases and J dropped 0; count of bases not matched to a gene: 1. CDR1 LGHNA and CDR2 YSLEER come from the germline V gene. CDR3 in DNA: TGCGCCAGCAGCCACGGGACAGGCTCTGGAAACACCATATATTTT. Its translation is CASSHGTGSGNTIYF.

Many counts were recorded for this clonotype. This chain uses TRBV7-6 with TRBJ2-7; 8 bases agree with TRBD2. The trim removed 5 bases at V and 0 bases at J, leaving 9 bases unmatched. The CDR3 loop spans 16 amino acids. The germline V gene encodes CDR1 SGHVS and CDR2 FNYEAQ. CDR3 region: CASSPGSGISSYEQYF. CDR3 sequence (DNA): TGTGCCAGCAGCCCTGGTAGCGGGATCAGCTCCTACGAGCAGTACTTC. The whole variable domain, filled in from reference TRBV7-6 and TRBJ2-7, reads GAGVSQSPRYKVTKRGQDVALRCDPISGHVSLYWYRQALGQGPEFLTYFNYEAQQDKSGLPNDRFSAERPEGSISTLTIQRTEQRDSAMYRCASSPGSGISSYEQYFGPGTRLTVT.

This rearrangement joins TRBV27 to TRBJ2-3, with 11 bases identical to TRBD1. V was clipped by 5 bases and J by 3 bases; unmatched bases: 7. Germline CDR1 reads MNHEY; CDR2 reads SMNVEV (reference sequence). The CDR3 totals 16 residues. CDR3 region: CASSAGTGGMTDTQYF. CDR3 in DNA: TGTGCCAGCAGTGCCGGGACAGGGGGGATGACAGATACGCAGTATTTT.

V usage is TRBV29-1 and J usage is TRBJ1-2; D remains unclear. V was clipped by 0 bases and J by 5 bases, with 19 bases between them. The CDR3 loop spans 16 amino acids. Germline values: CDR1 SQVTM, CDR2 ANQGSEA. The CDR3 loop is CSVEDPSVDSLYGYTF. DNA of the CDR3: TGCAGCGTTGAAGATCCCTCTGTAGACTCGTTATATGGCTACACCTTC. The whole variable domain, filled in from reference TRBV29-1 and TRBJ1-2, reads SAVISQKPSRDICQRGTSLTIQCQVDSQVTMMFWYRQQPGQSLTLIATANQGSEATYESGFVIDKFPISRPNLTFSTLTVSNMSPEDSSIYLCSVEDPSVDSLYGYTFGSGTRLTVV.

This clonotype turned up a few times. One end of the junction is discordant with germline, which a read error may explain. The chain is built from TRBV5-5 and TRBJ1-1; D remains unclear. The CDR3 is 12 residues long. The germline CDR1 and CDR2 sequences are SGHKS and YYEKEE (reference sequence). The CDR3 region is CASSLQNAEAFF. CDR3 nucleotide sequence: TGTGCCAGCAGCTTGCAGAACGCTGAAGCTTTCTTT.

Details on this clonotype: Since a much larger clone is just one base distant, this may be a read error. This chain links TRBV6-5 with TRBJ2-7; TRBD2 is a possible D gene (6 bases). Looked up from germline, CDR1 is MNHEY and CDR2 is SVGAGI. The CDR3 consists of 15 residues. The CDR3 loop reads CASSHSTTSSYEQYF. CDR3 coding DNA: TGTGCCAGCAGTCACTCTACGACTAGCTCCTACGAGCAGTACTTC.